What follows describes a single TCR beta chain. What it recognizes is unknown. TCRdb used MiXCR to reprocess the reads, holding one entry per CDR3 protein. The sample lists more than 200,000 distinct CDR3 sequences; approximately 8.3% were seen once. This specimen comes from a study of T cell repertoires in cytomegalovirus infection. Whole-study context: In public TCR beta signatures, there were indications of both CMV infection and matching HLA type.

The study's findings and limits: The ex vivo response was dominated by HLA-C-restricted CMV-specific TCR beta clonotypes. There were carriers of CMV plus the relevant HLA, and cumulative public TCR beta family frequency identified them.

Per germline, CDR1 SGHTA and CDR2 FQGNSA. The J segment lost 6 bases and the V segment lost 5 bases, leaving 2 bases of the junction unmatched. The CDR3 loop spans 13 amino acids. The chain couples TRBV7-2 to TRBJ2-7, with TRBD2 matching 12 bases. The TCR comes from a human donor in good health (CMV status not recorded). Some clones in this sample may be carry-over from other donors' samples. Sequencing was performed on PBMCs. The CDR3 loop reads CASSRLAGAEQYF. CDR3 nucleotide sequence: TGTGCCAGCAGCCGACTAGCGGGGGCCGAGCAGTACTTC. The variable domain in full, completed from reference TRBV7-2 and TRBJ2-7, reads GAGVSQSPSNKVTEKGKDVELRCDPISGHTALYWYRQSLGQGLEFLIYFQGNSAPDKSGLPSDRFSAERTGGSVSTLTIQRTQQEDSAVYLCASSRLAGAEQYFGPGTRLTVT.